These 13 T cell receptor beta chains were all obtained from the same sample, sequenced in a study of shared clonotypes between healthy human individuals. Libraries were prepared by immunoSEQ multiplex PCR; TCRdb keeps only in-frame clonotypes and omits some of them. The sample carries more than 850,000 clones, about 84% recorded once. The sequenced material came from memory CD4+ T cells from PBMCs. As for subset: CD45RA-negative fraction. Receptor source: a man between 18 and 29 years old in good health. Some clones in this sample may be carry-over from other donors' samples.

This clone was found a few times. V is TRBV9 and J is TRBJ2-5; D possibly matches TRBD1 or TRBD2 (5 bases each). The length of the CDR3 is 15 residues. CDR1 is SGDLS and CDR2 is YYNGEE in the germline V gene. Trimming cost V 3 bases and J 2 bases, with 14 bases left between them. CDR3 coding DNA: TGTGCCAGCAGCGGGCCGCAGAGGGGACAAGAGACCCAGTACTTC. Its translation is CASSGPQRGQETQYF. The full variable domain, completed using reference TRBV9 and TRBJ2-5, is DSGVTQTPKHLITATGQRVTLRCSPRSGDLSVYWYQQSLDQGLQFLIQYYNGEERAKGNILERFSAQQFPDLHSELNLSSLELGDSALYFCASSGPQRGQETQYFGPGTRLLVL.

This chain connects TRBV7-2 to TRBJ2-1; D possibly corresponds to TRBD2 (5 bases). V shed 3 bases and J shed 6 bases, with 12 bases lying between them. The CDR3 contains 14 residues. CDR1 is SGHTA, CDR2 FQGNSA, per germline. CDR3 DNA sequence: TGTGCCAGCAGCTTCGGTGGACTCCGCAATGAGCAGTTCTTC. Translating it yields CASSFGGLRNEQFF.

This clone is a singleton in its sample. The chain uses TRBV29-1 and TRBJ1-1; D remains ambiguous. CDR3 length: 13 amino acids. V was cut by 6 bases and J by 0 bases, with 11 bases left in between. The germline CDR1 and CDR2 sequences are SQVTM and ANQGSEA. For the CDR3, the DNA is TGCAGCGTAATAATCAGTTTGAACACTGAAGCTTTCTTT. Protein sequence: CSVIISLNTEAFF.

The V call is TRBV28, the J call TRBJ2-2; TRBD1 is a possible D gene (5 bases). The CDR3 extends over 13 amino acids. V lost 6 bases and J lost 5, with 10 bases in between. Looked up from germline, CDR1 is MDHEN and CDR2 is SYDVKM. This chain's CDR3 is CASRRPGTGELFF. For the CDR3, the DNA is TGTGCCAGCAGGCGCCCAGGGACCGGGGAGCTGTTTTTT.

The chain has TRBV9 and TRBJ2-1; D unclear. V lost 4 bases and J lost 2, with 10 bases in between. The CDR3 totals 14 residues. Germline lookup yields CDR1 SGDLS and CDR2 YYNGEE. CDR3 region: CASSPRLTYNEQFF. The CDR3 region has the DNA TGTGCCAGCAGCCCCAGACTGACCTACAATGAGCAGTTCTTC.

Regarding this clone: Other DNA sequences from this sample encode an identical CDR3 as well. The CDR3 loop is CASSPNRGEETQYF. CDR3 DNA: TGTGCCAGCTCACCGAACAGGGGGGAAGAGACCCAGTACTTC. The chain links TRBV18 to TRBJ2-5, with 8 bases aligning to TRBD1. The CDR3 runs 14 residues. Germline V gene lookup returns CDR1 KGHSH and CDR2 LQKENI. Trimming at V came to 3 bases and at J to 3 bases, leaving 3 bases not matched to a gene. The complete variable domain, with remaining parts taken from reference TRBV18 and TRBJ2-5, reads NAGVMQNPRHLVRRRGQEARLRCSPMKGHSHVYWYRQLPEEGLKFMVYLQKENIIDESGMPKERFSAEFPKEGPSILRIQQVVRGDSAAYFCASSPNRGEETQYFGPGTRLLVL.

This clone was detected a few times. CDR3 sequence (DNA): TGTGCCAGCAGCTCCATGAGCGGGGGTTATACGCAGTATTTT. This sequence encodes CASSSMSGGYTQYF. This chain connects TRBV7-8 to TRBJ2-3, with TRBD2 identical over 8 bases. With V trimmed by 4 bases and J by 7 bases, 7 bases remained unmatched. The CDR3 loop spans 14 amino acids. Germline V gives CDR1 SGHVS, CDR2 FQNEAQ.

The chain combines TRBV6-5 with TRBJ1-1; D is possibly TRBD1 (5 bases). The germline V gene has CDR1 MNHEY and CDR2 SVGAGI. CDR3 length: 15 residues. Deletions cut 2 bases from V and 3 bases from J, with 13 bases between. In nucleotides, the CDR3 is TGTGCCAGCAGTTACCGGCAGGGTTGGGACACTGAAGCTTTCTTT. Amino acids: CASSYRQGWDTEAFF.

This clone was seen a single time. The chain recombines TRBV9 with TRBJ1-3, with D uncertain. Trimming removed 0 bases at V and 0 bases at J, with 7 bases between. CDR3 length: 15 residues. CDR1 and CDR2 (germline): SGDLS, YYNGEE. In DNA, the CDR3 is TGTGCCAGCAGCGTAGACCCTAACTCTGGAAACACCATATATTTT. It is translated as CASSVDPNSGNTIYF.

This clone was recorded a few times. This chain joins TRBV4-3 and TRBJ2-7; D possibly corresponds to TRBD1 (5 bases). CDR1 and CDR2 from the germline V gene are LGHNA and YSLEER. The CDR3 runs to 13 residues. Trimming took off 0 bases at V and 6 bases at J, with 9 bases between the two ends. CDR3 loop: CASSQDWGVEQYF. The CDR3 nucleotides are TGCGCCAGCAGCCAAGATTGGGGCGTCGAGCAGTACTTC.

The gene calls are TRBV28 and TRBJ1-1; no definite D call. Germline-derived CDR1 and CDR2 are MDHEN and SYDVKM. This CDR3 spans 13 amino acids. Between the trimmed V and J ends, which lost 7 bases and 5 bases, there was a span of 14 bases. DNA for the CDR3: TGTGCCAGCAAGCCGGGGAGGTGGACTGAAGCTTTCTTT. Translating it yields CASKPGRWTEAFF.

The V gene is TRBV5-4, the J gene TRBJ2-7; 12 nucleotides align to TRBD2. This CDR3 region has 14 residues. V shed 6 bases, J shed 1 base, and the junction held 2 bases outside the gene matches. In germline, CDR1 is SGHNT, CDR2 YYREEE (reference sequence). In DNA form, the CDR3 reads TGTGCCAGCAACCTAGCGGGAGGGTCCTACGAGCAGTACTTC. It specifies CASNLAGGSYEQYF.

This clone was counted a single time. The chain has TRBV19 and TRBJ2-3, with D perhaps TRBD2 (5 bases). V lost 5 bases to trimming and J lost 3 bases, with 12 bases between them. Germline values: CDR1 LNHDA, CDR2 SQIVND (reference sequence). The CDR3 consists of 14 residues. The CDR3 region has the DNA TGTGCCAGTAGTGGACGCTGGACTACAGATACGCAGTATTTT. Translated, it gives CASSGRWTTDTQYF.